This T cell receptor (beta chain) was documented in a study of beta chain features in type 1 diabetes. Regarding the study as a whole: Among all four CD4+ subsets, Type 1 diabetes patients had TCRB CDR3s that were moderately but significantly shorter.

Sequencing targeted expressed TCRB transcripts, as all isolated RNA had been reverse transcribed. Only in-frame clones appear in the TCRdb table, and some are missing; sequencing was by immunoSEQ multiplex PCR. The table records some 270,000 clones, about a tenth of them present only once. This CDR3 has 15 residues. Germline loops: CDR1 LNHDA, CDR2 SQIVND (reference sequence). The trim removed 5 bases at V and 9 bases at J, leaving 9 bases unmatched. Comment on this clone: Its antigen is currently unknown.

The sequencing sample was made of naive CD4+ T cells from blood. The TCR originated in a man aged 30-40 years with type 1 diabetes. The genes are TRBV19 and TRBJ2-1; 11 nucleotides agree with TRBD1. The CDR3 is CASSSWTGGRGEQFF. In DNA form, the CDR3 reads TGTGCCAGTAGTTCCTGGACAGGGGGCAGAGGTGAGCAGTTCTTC.